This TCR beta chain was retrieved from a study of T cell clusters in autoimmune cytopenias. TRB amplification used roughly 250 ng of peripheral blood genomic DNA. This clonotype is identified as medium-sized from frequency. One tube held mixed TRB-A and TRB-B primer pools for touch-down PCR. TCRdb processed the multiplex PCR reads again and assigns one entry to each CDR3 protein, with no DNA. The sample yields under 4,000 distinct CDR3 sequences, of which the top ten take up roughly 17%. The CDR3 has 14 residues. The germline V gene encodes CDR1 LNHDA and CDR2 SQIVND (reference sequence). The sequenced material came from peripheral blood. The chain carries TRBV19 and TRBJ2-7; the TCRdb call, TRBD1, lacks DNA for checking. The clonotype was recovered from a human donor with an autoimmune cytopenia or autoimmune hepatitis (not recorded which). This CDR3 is CASSPITGTYEQYF.